A selection of T cell receptor beta chains follows, all from one sample in a study of T cells after yellow fever vaccination. Each CDR3 protein is one row after TCRdb ran MiXCR on the 5' RACE reads. The table includes 450,000 to 600,000 distinct CDR3 sequences, roughly 14% detected once. Sequenced material: PBMCs, taken on the day of the yellow fever booster vaccination. The receptors stem from a man aged 30 to 39 who received the YFV17D yellow fever vaccine. The CDR3 runs from the conserved cysteine through the conserved F or W. D genes are given only for firm matches. Expanded clones get a size class; other rows say once, few or many, or leave the size out.

CDR3aa	CDR3nt	abundance	d_gene	j_gene	v_gene
CASSASGPPTDTQYF	TGTGCCAGCAGCGCGAGCGGGCCACCCACAGATACGCAGTATTTT	few	.	TRBJ2-3	TRBV9
CASSPATSGREYF	TGTGCCAGCAGTCCCGCGACTAGCGGGAGAGAGTACTTC	many	TRBD2	TRBJ2-7	TRBV27
CASLRGGGRADTQYF	TGTGCCAGCCTCCGTGGGGGAGGAAGGGCAGATACGCAGTATTTT	.	.	TRBJ2-3	TRBV12-3/TRBV12-4
CASSRSGAYEQYF	TGTGCCAGCTCACGGAGCGGGGCCTACGAGCAGTACTTC	.	TRBD2	TRBJ2-7	TRBV18
CASSIGDGDTQYF	TGTGCCAGCAGTATAGGGGACGGCGATACGCAGTATTTT	.	.	TRBJ2-3	TRBV27
CASSLRLRDKQETQYF	TGTGCCAGCAGTTTACGCCTCCGGGACAAACAAGAGACCCAGTACTTC	few	.	TRBJ2-5	TRBV27
CASRIRGLGETQYF	TGCGCCAGCAGAATAAGAGGGCTTGGGGAGACCCAGTACTTC	few	.	TRBJ2-5	TRBV10-2
CASSSREGLYEQYF	TGTGCCAGCAGTTCTCGGGAGGGCCTGTACGAGCAGTACTTC	few	TRBD2	TRBJ2-7	TRBV27
CASSQLLGTGVREETQYF	TGCGCCAGCAGCCAACTCCTTGGGACAGGGGTCAGGGAAGAGACCCAGTACTTC	.	TRBD1	TRBJ2-5	TRBV4-3
CASSLIPGQETQYF	TGTGCCAGCAGTCTTATTCCGGGGCAAGAGACCCAGTACTTC	.	.	TRBJ2-5	TRBV12-3/TRBV12-4
CASSPRGREKLFF	TGTGCCAGCAGTCCCAGGGGGCGGGAAAAACTGTTTTTT	many	TRBD1	TRBJ1-4	TRBV12-3/TRBV12-4
CASSLTVVAGELFF	TGTGCCAGCAGCTTAACGGTAGTCGCCGGGGAGCTGTTTTTT	few	.	TRBJ2-2	TRBV7-3
CASSLDQGLQPQHF	TGCGCCAGCAGCTTGGATCAGGGCCTTCAGCCCCAGCATTTT	few	.	TRBJ1-5	TRBV5-1
CASSWGGSRSYEQYF	TGTGCCAGCAGCTGGGGAGGGAGCAGGTCCTACGAGCAGTACTTC	few	TRBD2	TRBJ2-7	TRBV28
CASSLAAGREETQYF	TGTGCCAGCAGCTTAGCGGCGGGTCGGGAAGAGACCCAGTACTTC	.	.	TRBJ2-5	TRBV7-2
CSARDKTKERYNEQFF	TGCAGTGCTAGAGATAAGACCAAGGAGCGATACAATGAGCAGTTCTTC	.	.	TRBJ2-1	TRBV20-1
CASSEKQQETQYF	TGTGCCAGCAGTGAGAAGCAGCAAGAGACCCAGTACTTC	.	.	TRBJ2-5	TRBV6-1
CASSPWTSLYEQYF	TGTGCCAGCAGTCCGTGGACTAGTTTATACGAGCAGTACTTC	few	TRBD2	TRBJ2-7	TRBV7-9
CASSRVGTKVAQETQYF	TGCGCCAGCAGCCGAGTAGGGACCAAGGTTGCTCAAGAGACCCAGTACTTC	.	.	TRBJ2-5	TRBV4-3
CAIRRTSGGEQYF	TGTGCCATCAGACGGACTAGCGGAGGAGAGCAGTACTTC	few	TRBD2	TRBJ2-7	TRBV10-3
CSARGEGTSNQPQHF	TGCAGTGCTAGAGGAGAGGGGACGAGCAATCAGCCCCAGCATTTT	.	.	TRBJ1-5	TRBV20-1
CASSSSWGVGEHSPLHF	TGTGCCAGCAGCTCATCCTGGGGAGTCGGGGAACATTCACCCCTCCACTTT	.	.	TRBJ1-6	TRBV28
CASSSPAKATTRNTIYF	TGTGCCAGCAGTTCTCCAGCGAAGGCTACCACCCGAAACACCATATATTTT	few	.	TRBJ1-3	TRBV6-5